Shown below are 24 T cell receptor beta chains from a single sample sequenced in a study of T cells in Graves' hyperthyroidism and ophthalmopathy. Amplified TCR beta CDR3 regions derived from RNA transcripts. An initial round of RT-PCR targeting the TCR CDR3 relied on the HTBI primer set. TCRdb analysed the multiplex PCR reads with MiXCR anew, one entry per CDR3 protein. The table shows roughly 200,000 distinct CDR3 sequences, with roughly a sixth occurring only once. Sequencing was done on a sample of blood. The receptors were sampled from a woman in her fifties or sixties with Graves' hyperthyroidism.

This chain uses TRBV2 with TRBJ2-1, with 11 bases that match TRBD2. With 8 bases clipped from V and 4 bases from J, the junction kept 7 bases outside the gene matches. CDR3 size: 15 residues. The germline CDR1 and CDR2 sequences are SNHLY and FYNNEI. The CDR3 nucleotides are TGTGCCAGCGGGACCGGGACTAGCGGTTACAATGAGCAGTTCTTC. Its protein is CASGTGTSGYNEQFF.

The CDR3: CASSLWDRRDKQIAKNIQYF. Here the CDR3 DNA reads TGTGCCAGCAGTTTATGGGACCGTCGGGACAAACAAATAGCCAAAAACATTCAGTACTTC. The chain employs TRBV28 and TRBJ2-4; D is possibly TRBD1 (6 bases). The V end was cut by 0 bases, the J end by 0 bases, with 21 bases between. Germline-derived CDR1 and CDR2 are MDHEN and SYDVKM. CDR3 length: 20 amino acids.

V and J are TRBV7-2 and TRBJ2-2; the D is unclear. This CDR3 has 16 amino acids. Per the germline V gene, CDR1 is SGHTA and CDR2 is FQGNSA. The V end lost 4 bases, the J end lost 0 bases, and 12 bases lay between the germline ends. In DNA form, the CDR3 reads TGTGCCAGCAGCTCCCGCTTGGCGACGAACACCGGGGAGCTGTTTTTT. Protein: CASSSRLATNTGELFF. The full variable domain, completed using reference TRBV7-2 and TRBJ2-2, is GAGVSQSPSNKVTEKGKDVELRCDPISGHTALYWYRQSLGQGLEFLIYFQGNSAPDKSGLPSDRFSAERTGGSVSTLTIQRTQQEDSAVYLCASSSRLATNTGELFFGEGSRLTVL.

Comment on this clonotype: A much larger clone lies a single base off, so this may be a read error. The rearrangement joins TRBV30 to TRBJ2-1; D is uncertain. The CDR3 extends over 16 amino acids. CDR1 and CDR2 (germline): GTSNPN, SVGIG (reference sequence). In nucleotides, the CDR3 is TGTGCCTGGGGTGTACTTGATAGGAGTCCAAAGAATGAGCAGTTCTTC. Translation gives CAWGVLDRSPKNEQFF.

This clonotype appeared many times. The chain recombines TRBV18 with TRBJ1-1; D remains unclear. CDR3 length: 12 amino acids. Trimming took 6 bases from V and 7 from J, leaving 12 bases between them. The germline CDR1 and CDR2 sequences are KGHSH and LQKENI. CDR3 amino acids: CASSPLTDEAFF. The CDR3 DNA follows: TGTGCCAGCTCTCCCTTGACGGATGAAGCTTTCTTT.

The CDR3 region is CSATPTGARNSPLHF. In DNA form, the CDR3 reads TGCAGTGCTACCCCGACAGGGGCGAGGAATTCACCCCTCCACTTT. This chain joins TRBV20-1 and TRBJ1-6, with 8 nucleotides matching TRBD1. CDR1 DFQATT and CDR2 SNEGSKA come from the germline V gene (reference sequence). The length of the CDR3 is 15 residues. The V gene end was trimmed by 4 bases and the J gene end by 7 bases; junction bases not matched to a gene: 9.

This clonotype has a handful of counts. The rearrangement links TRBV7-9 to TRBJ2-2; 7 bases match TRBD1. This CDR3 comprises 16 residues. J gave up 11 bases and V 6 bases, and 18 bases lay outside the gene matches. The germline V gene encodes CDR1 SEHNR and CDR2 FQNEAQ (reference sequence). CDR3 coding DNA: TGTGCCAGCAGACCCCGGACAGGTACACACCCTGGAGAGCTGTTTTTT. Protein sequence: CASRPRTGTHPGELFF. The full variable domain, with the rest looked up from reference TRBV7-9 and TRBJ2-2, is DTGVSQNPRHKITKRGQNVTFRCDPISEHNRLYWYRQTLGQGPEFLTYFQNEAQLEKSRLLSDRFSAERPKGSFSTLEIQRTEQGDSAMYLCASRPRTGTHPGELFFGEGSRLTVL.

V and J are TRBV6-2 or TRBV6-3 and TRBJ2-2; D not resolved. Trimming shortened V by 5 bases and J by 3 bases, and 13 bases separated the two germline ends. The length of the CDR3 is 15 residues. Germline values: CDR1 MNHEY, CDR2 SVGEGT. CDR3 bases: TGTGCCAGCAGTAACTGGCCTCGGGACACCGGGGAGCTGTTTTTT. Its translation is CASSNWPRDTGELFF.

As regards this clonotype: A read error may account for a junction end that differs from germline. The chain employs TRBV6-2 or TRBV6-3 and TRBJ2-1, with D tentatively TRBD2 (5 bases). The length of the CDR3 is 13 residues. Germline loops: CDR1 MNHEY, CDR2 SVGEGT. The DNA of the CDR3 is TGTGCCGGCAGTTACGGGGTTCCCAATGAGCAGTTCTTC. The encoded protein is CAGSYGVPNEQFF.

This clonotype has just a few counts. The CDR3: CASSFRLRASGNTIYF. DNA for the CDR3: TGTGCCAGCAGCTTCCGTCTACGGGCCTCTGGAAACACCATATATTTT. The chain recombines TRBV5-5 with TRBJ1-3, with D unclear. V was cut by 2 bases and J by 0 bases, with 12 bases left in between. CDR1 and CDR2 from the germline V gene are SGHKS and YYEKEE (reference sequence). The CDR3 totals 16 residues.

The CDR3 DNA reads as TGTGCCAGCAGGGCAGGACACCTCAATCAGCCCCAGCATTTT. It yields the protein CASRAGHLNQPQHF. The chain recombines TRBV6-1 with TRBJ1-5; possibly TRBD1 for D (5 bases). The length of the CDR3 is 14 residues. The V end lost 6 bases, the J end lost 3 bases, and 12 bases lay between the germline ends. The germline CDR1 and CDR2 sequences are MNHNS and SASEGT.

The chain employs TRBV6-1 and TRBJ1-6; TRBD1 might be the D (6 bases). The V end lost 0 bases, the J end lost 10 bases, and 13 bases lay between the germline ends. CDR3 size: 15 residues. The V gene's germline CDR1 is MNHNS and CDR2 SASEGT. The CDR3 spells CASSEAGGRGSPLHF. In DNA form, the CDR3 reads TGTGCCAGCAGTGAAGCTGGGGGGCGCGGCTCACCCCTCCACTTT.

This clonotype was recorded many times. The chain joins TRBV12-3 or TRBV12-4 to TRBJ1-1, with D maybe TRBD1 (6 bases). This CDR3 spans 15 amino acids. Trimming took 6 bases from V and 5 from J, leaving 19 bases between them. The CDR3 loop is CASSRGLQGSTEAFF. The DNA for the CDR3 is TGTGCCAGCAGCCGGGGATTACAGGGATCGACTGAAGCTTTCTTT.

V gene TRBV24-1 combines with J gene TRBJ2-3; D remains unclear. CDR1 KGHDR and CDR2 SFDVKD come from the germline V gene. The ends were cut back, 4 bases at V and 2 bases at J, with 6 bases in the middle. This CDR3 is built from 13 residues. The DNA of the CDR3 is TGTGCCACCAGTGACCCCCTCACAGATACGCAGTATTTT. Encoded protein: CATSDPLTDTQYF.

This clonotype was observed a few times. CDR3 coding DNA: TGTGCCAGCAGCAACCAGGGGACGGGCAATCAGCCCCAGCATTTT. This encodes CASSNQGTGNQPQHF. This sequence joins TRBV7-8 and TRBJ1-5; TRBD1 is a possible D gene (6 bases). CDR1 is SGHVS and CDR2 is FQNEAQ in the germline V gene. This CDR3 region has 15 residues. With 5 bases removed from V and 2 bases from J, the gap between germline ends came to 13 bases.

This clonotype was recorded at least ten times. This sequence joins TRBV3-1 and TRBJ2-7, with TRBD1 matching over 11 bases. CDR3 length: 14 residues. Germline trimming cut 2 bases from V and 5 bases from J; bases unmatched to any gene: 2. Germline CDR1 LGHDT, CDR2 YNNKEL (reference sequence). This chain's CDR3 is CASSQRTGGHEQYF. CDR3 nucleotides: TGTGCCAGCAGCCAAAGGACAGGGGGCCACGAGCAGTACTTC.

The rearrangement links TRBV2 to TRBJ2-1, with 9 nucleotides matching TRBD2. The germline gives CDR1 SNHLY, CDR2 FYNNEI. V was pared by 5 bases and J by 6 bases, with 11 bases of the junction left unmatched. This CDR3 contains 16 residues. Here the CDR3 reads CASSNSGSVPLNEQFF. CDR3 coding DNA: TGTGCCAGCAGTAATAGCGGGAGTGTTCCCCTCAATGAGCAGTTCTTC.

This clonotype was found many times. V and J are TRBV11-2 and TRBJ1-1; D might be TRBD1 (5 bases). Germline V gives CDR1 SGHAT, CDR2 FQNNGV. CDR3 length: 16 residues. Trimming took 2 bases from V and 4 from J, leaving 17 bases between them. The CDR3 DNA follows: TGTGCCAGCAGCTTAAAGGCGACCGCCGGGGGCACTGAAGCTTTCTTT. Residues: CASSLKATAGGTEAFF. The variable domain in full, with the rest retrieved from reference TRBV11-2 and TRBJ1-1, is EAGVAQSPRYKIIEKRQSVAFWCNPISGHATLYWYQQILGQGPKLLIQFQNNGVVDDSQLPKDRFSAERLKGVDSTLKIQPAKLEDSAVYLCASSLKATAGGTEAFFGQGTRLTVV.

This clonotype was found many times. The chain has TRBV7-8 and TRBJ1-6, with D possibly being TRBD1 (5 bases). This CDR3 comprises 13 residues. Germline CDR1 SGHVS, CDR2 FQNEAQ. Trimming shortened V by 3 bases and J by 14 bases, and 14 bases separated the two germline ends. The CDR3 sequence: CASSLKSGSSLHF. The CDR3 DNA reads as TGTGCCAGCAGCTTGAAATCAGGGAGTTCCCTCCACTTT.

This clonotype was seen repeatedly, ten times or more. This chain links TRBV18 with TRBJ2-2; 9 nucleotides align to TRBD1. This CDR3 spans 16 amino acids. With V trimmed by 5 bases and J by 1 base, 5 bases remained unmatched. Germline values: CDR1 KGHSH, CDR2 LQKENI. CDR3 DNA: TGTGCCAGCTCAACCGGGACAGGGAGGAACACCGGGGAGCTGTTTTTT. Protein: CASSTGTGRNTGELFF.

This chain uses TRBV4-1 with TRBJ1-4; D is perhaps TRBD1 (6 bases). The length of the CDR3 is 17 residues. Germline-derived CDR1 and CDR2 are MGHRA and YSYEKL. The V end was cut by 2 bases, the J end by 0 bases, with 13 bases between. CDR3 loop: CASSQLRGFATNEKLFF. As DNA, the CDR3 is TGCGCCAGCAGCCAATTAAGGGGGTTTGCAACTAATGAAAAACTGTTTTTT.

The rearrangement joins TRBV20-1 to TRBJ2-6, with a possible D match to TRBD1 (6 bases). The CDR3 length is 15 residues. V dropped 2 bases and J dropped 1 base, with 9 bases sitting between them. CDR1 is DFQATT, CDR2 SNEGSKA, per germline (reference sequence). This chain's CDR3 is CSARTGWSGANVLTF. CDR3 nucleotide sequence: TGCAGTGCTAGAACAGGGTGGTCTGGGGCCAACGTCCTGACTTTC.

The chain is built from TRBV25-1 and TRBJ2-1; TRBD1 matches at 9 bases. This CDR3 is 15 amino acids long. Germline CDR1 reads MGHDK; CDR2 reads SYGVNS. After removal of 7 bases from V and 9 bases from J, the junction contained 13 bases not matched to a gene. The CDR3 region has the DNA TGTGCCAGCAACTCCGGGGGACAGGGATACGGTGAGCAGTTCTTC. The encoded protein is CASNSGGQGYGEQFF.

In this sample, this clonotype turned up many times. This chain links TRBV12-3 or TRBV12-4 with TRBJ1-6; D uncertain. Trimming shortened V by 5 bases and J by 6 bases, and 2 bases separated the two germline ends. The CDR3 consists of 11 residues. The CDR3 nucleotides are TGTGCCAGCAGTATTAATTCACCCCTCCACTTT. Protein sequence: CASSINSPLHF.